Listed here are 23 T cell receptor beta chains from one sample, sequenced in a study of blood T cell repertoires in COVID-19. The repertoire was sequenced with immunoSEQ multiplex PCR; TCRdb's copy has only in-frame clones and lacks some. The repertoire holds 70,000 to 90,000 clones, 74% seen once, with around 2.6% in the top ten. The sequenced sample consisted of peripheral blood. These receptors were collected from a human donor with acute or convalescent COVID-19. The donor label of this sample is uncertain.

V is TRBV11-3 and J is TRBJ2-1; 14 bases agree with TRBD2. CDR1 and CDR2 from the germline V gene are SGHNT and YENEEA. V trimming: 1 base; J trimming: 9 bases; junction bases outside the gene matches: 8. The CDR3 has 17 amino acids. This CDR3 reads CASSLGVGTSGSSEQFF. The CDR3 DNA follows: TGTGCCAGCAGCTTAGGGGTTGGGACTAGCGGGAGTAGTGAGCAGTTCTTC.

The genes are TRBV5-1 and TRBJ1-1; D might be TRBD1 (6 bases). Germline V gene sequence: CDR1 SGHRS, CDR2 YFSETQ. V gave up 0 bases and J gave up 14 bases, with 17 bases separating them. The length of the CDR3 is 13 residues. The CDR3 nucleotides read TGCGCCAGCAGCTTGGGGGGGCAGGCGCAGGCATTCTTT. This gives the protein CASSLGGQAQAFF.

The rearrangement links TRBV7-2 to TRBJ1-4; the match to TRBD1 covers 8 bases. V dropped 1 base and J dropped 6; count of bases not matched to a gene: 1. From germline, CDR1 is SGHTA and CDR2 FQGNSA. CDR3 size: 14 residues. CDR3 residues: CASSLVTGDEKLFF. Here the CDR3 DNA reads TGTGCCAGCAGCTTAGTGACAGGGGATGAAAAACTGTTTTTT.

CDR3 residues: CASSLWEVNSYEQYF. DNA of the CDR3: TGTGCCAGCAGCTTATGGGAGGTGAATTCCTACGAGCAGTACTTC. This chain connects TRBV11-2 to TRBJ2-7, with a tentative D call TRBD2 (6 bases). V lost 2 bases and J 1 base, leaving 12 bases between the germline ends. The CDR3 totals 15 residues. CDR1 and CDR2 from the germline V gene are SGHAT and FQNNGV.

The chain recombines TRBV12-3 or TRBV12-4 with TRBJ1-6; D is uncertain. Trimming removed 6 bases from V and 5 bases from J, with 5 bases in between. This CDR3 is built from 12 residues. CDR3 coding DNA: TGTGCCAGCAGAGAGAATAATTCACCCCTCCACTTT. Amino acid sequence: CASRENNSPLHF.

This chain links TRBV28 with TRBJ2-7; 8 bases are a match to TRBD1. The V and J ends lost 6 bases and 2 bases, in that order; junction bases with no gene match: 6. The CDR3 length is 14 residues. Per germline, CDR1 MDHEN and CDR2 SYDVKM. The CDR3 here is CASRSLQGAYEQYF. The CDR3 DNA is TGTGCCAGCAGATCCTTACAGGGGGCCTACGAGCAGTACTTC.

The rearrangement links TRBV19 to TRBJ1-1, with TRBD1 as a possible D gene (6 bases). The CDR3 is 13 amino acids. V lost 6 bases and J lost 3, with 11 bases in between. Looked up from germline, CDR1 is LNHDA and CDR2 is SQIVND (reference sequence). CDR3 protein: CASSDRPYTEAFF. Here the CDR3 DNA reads TGTGCCAGTAGCGACAGGCCGTACACTGAAGCTTTCTTT.

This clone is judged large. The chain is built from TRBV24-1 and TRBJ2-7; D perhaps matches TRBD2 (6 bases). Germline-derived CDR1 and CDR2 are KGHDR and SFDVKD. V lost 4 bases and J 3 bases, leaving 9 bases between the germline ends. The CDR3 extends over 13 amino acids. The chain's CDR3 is CATSERDRYEQYF. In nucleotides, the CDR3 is TGTGCCACCAGTGAGCGGGACCGCTACGAGCAGTACTTC.

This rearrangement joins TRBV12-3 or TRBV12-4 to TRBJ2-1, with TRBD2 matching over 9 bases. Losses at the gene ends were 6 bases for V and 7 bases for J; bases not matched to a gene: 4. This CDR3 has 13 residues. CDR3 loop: CASSTGLANEQFF. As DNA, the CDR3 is TGTGCCAGCAGCACGGGACTAGCTAATGAGCAGTTCTTC.

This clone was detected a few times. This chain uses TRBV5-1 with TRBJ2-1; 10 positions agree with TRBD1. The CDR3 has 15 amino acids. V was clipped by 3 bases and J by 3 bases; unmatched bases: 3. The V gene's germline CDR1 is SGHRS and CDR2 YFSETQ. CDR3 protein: CASSSDRGIYNEQFF. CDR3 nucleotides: TGCGCCAGCAGCTCGGACAGGGGGATCTACAATGAGCAGTTCTTC.

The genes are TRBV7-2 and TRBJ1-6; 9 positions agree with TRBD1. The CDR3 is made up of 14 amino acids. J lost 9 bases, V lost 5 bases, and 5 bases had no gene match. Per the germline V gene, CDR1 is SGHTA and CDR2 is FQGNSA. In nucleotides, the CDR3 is TGTGCCAGCAGCATACAGACAGGGGGTTCACCCCTCCACTTT. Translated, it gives CASSIQTGGSPLHF.

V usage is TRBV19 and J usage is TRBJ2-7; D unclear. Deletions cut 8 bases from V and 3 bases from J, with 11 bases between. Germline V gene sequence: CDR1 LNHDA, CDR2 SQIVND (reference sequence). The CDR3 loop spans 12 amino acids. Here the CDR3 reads CASGQENYEQYF. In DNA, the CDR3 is TGTGCCAGTGGTCAGGAAAACTACGAGCAGTACTTC.

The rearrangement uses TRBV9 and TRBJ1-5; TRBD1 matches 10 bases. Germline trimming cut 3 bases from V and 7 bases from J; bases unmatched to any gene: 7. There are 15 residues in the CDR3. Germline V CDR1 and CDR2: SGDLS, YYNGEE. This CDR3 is CASSASTGGGQPQHF. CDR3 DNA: TGTGCCAGCAGCGCCTCGACAGGGGGCGGACAGCCCCAGCATTTT.

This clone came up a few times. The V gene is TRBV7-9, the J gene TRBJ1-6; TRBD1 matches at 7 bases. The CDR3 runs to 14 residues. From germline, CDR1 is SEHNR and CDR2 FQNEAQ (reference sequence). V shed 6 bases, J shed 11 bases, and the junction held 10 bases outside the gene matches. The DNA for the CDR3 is TGTGCCAGCAGTAGAACAGGGGATGTCGCACCCCTCCACTTT. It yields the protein CASSRTGDVAPLHF. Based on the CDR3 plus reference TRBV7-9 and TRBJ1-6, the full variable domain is DTGVSQNPRHKITKRGQNVTFRCDPISEHNRLYWYRQTLGQGPEFLTYFQNEAQLEKSRLLSDRFSAERPKGSFSTLEIQRTEQGDSAMYLCASSRTGDVAPLHFGNGTRLTVT.

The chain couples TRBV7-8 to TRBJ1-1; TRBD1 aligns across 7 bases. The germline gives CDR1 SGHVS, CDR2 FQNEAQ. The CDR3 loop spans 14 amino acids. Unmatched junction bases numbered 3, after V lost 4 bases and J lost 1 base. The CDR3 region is CASSSTGENTEAFF. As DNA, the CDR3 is TGTGCCAGCAGCTCCACAGGGGAGAACACTGAAGCTTTCTTT.

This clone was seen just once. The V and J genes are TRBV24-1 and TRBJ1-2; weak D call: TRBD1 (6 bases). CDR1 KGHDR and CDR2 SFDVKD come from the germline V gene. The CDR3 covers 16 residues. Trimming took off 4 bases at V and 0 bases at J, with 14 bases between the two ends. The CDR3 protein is CATSDSARTANYGYTF. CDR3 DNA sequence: TGTGCCACCAGTGACTCGGCTAGGACAGCTAACTATGGCTACACCTTC.

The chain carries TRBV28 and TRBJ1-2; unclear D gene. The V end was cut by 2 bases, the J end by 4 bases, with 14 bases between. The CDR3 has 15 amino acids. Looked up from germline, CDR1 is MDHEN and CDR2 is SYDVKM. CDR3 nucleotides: TGTGCCAGCAGTTTAAGTGGGCGCGCGGGCTATGGCTACACCTTC. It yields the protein CASSLSGRAGYGYTF.

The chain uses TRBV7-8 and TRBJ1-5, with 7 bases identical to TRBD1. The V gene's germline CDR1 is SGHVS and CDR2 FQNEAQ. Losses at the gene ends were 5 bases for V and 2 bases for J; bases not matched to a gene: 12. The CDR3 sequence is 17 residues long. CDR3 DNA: TGTGCCAGCAGCCCTCTGGAAGGGGGCTGGGGCAATCAGCCCCAGCATTTT. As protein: CASSPLEGGWGNQPQHF.

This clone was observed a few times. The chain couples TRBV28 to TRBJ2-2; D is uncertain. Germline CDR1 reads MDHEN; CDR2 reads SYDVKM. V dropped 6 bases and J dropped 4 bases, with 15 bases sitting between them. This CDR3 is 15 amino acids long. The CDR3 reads CASSRTRGLTGELFF. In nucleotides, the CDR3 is TGTGCCAGCAGCCGAACTCGAGGCCTCACCGGGGAGCTGTTTTTT.

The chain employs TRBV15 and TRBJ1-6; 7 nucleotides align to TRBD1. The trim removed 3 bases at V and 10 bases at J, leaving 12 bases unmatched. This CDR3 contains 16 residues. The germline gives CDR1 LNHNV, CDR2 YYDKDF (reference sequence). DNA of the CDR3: TGTGCCACCAGCAGGGCGGACAGGAGGAATGGGTCACCCCTCCACTTT. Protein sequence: CATSRADRRNGSPLHF.

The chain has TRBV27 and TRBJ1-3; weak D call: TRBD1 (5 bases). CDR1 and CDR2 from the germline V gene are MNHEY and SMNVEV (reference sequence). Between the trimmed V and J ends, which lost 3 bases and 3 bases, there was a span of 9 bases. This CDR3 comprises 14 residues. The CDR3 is CASSFKGFGNTIYF. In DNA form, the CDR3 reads TGTGCCAGCAGTTTTAAGGGGTTTGGAAACACCATATATTTT.

The CDR3: CASSLVAGTSGRANEQFF. CDR3 nucleotides: TGTGCCAGCAGCCTAGTGGCTGGGACTAGCGGGAGGGCCAATGAGCAGTTCTTC. The chain links TRBV7-2 to TRBJ2-1; 16 positions match TRBD2. Germline CDR1 reads SGHTA; CDR2 reads FQGNSA. J lost 6 bases, V lost 5 bases, and 10 bases had no gene match. The CDR3 extends over 18 amino acids.

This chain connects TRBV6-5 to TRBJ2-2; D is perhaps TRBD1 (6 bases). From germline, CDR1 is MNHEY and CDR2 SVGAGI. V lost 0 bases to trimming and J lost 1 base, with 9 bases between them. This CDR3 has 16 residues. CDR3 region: CASSYSHRVNTGELFF. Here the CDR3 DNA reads TGTGCCAGCAGTTACTCGCACAGGGTGAACACCGGGGAGCTGTTTTTT.